This T cell receptor beta chain derives from a study of blood T cell repertoires in COVID-19 (TCRdb year 2020). Concerning the study at large: Samples from collaborators originated in the United States, Italy and Spain and spanned both the acute and convalescent phases of COVID-19. The prospective study material was composed of cDNA or gDNA derived from T cells, B-cell-depleted T cells, or PBMCs. Deeply sampled blood TCRbeta repertoires from subjects exposed to, actively infected with, or recovered from COVID-19 were included in the dataset. The repertoires were made available in a free public database intended to serve as a resource for research on the immune response to SARS-CoV-2. Samples were obtained from the ongoing ImmuneRACE study (first 160 participants) and from over 1,000 subjects provided by 6 global collaborators. Nearly every sample came with metadata listing a de-identified subject ID, COVID-19 status, age in years and sex. Where available, HLA class I and class II types were obtained from metadata supplied by the sample provider rather than from assay-based typing.

Results and caveats for the whole study, not just this receptor: How much clinical and demographic metadata was included differed by source and by participant, and the metadata was provided uncurated.

This clone has just one count. Its binding antigen is unknown. No much larger clone is present one base from it, and per-base qualities are unavailable. Its CDR3 holds 15 amino acids, cysteine through phenylalanine. Only the CDR3 DNA is retained, 45 bases long and in frame from the first base. Looking up the germline V gene yields CDR1 MGHDK and CDR2 SYGVNS. V drops 5 bases and J drops 1 base, leaving 12 bases in between. TCRbeta CDR3 regions were amplified from genomic DNA by means of the immunoSEQ Assay, a bias-controlled multiplex PCR. In the authors' own workflow: The number of nucleated cells in each sample was estimated by amplification of reference gene primers within the assay. To quantify the absolute abundance of each unique TCRbeta CDR3 rearrangement, sequence reads were collapsed and filtered. For each sample, productive Simpson clonality was calculated by taking the square root of Simpson's diversity index across productive rearrangements. Drawn from immuneACCESS, this table holds only the in-frame rearrangements with V and J called that TCRdb kept. Clones are partly lost; checked studies trace under half to an unresolved V gene and leave the rest unexplained. For V, J and clone size, that table is used; D and trimming come from the DNA. Present in this sample are more than 200,000 clones, roughly 80% of which were seen just once. The top ten hold over 7.5% of the sample.

The collaborating institutions used their own protocols to collect whole blood in K2EDTA tubes. Collaborator samples were shipped for TCRbeta analysis as frozen whole blood, isolated PBMCs, or DNA extracted from either sample type. The chain is assembled from TRBV25-1 and TRBJ1-3; the D gene cannot be named for sure. Sequenced: peripheral blood. The TCR was taken from a man aged 80 or over with acute or convalescent COVID-19. The CDR3 protein is CASSHTGWSGNTIYF. The DNA sequence is given as TGTGCCAGCAGTCATACGGGGTGGTCTGGAAACACCATATATTTT.